This T cell receptor (beta chain) was found in a study of blood T cell repertoires in COVID-19. The ends were cut back, 5 bases at V and 4 bases at J, with 8 bases in the middle. This CDR3 is built from 12 residues. This clone was seen a few times. The table came from immunoSEQ multiplex PCR; TCRdb's copy has only in-frame clones and leaves some out. The sample records some 220,000 clones, just under 85% being singletons. The chain joins TRBV12-3 or TRBV12-4 to TRBJ1-2; D gene ambiguous. Source material: PBMCs or T cells enriched from blood (not recorded which). The receptor was isolated from a woman in her forties with acute COVID-19. CDR3 sequence reads: CASSAPGYGYTF. CDR3 sequence (DNA): TGTGCCAGCAGTGCCCCGGGCTATGGCTACACCTTC.